The clone carrying this T cell receptor beta chain was counted many times. Its antigen remains unknown. The CDR3 contains 17 residues. CDR1 MNHEY and CDR2 SVGAGI come from the germline V gene. V lost 2 bases to trimming and J lost 0 bases; unmatched junction nucleotides: 6. The data were taken from a study of regulatory T cells in long-lasting Graves disease. General observations from the study: Persistent-disease Graves' patients showed less TCR diversity than new cases. Persistent disease showed a preference for TRBV28, TRBJ1-2 and TRBJ2-5. Persistent patients shared about 3,000 public clonotypes among themselves. Newly diagnosed patients shared fewer, at 900 to 1,000.

Researchers made TCR beta libraries by using iRepertoire HTBI primers and running Arm-PCR on CDR3 regions. MiXCR, applied by TCRdb to the multiplex PCR reads, yields one record per CDR3 protein. The data contain more than 300,000 distinct CDR3 sequences, about 16% of them singletons. Described time point: newly diagnosed GD, antithyroid drugs for less than 3 months. With RNA extracted from PBMCs as input, the TCR library was made. This rearrangement joins TRBV6-5 to TRBJ2-7; 11 nucleotides match TRBD1. The sequences come from peripheral blood mononuclear cells (PBMCs), collected at new diagnosis, from a patient treated with antithyroid drugs. The receptor was derived from a female donor with Graves disease. The CDR3 DNA sequence: TGTGCCAGCAGTTACCCGGACAGGGGGCGTTCCTCCTACGAGCAGTACTTC. Amino acid sequence: CASSYPDRGRSSYEQYF.